These 16 T cell receptor beta chains came from one sample sequenced in a study of blood T cell repertoires in COVID-19. The table came from immunoSEQ multiplex PCR; TCRdb's copy has only in-frame clones and leaves some out. Of 130,000 to 150,000 clones listed, about 83% are singletons. Sequenced input: PBMCs or T cells enriched from blood (not recorded which). These receptors originate from a woman aged 45 to 65 who had been exposed to COVID-19.

J is TRBJ2-7 and V is TRBV29-1, with D tentatively TRBD1 (6 bases). Germline lookup yields CDR1 SQVTM and CDR2 ANQGSEA. CDR3 length: 12 amino acids. V shed 4 bases and J shed 0 bases, with 7 bases lying between them. In DNA, the CDR3 is TGCAGCGTTGGGACAGCCTCCTACGAGCAGTACTTC. This sequence encodes CSVGTASYEQYF.

The chain combines TRBV2 with TRBJ2-1; D may be TRBD1 (7 bases). Germline V CDR1 and CDR2: SNHLY, FYNNEI. This CDR3 has 13 residues. Trimming pared 8 bases from V and 9 bases from J, leaving 17 bases between. The CDR3 loop is CASGGFPGGEQFF. The CDR3 nucleotides are TGTGCCAGCGGGGGGTTCCCAGGGGGTGAGCAGTTCTTC.

The genes are TRBV11-2 and TRBJ2-1; TRBD2 might be the D (5 bases). The CDR3 extends over 15 amino acids. The V gene's germline CDR1 is SGHAT and CDR2 FQNNGV. Trimming stripped 8 bases from V and 1 base from J, with 15 bases between. CDR3 nucleotide sequence: TGTGCCAGCTCGACCCGCCGGAGGTCCTACAATGAGCAGTTCTTC. Its protein product is CASSTRRRSYNEQFF.

This clone was detected only once. V and J are TRBV6-5 and TRBJ2-3, with D perhaps matching TRBD1 (5 bases). V lost 2 bases and J 0 bases, leaving 9 bases between the germline ends. Germline lookup yields CDR1 MNHEY and CDR2 SVGAGI. The CDR3 has 15 residues. The CDR3 reads CASSYGQGSTDTQYF. CDR3 DNA: TGTGCCAGCAGTTACGGGCAGGGAAGCACAGATACGCAGTATTTT.

The chain joins TRBV19 to TRBJ1-2; D might be TRBD1 (6 bases). This CDR3 comprises 13 residues. Trimming took 3 bases from V and 10 from J, leaving 15 bases between them. Germline V gene data show CDR1 as LNHDA and CDR2 as SQIVND (reference sequence). The CDR3 DNA is TGTGCCAGTAGTATTCCCCGGACAGTGCACTACACCTTC. Amino acid sequence: CASSIPRTVHYTF. Full variable domain (rest looked up from reference TRBV19 and TRBJ1-2): DGGITQSPKYLFRKEGQNVTLSCEQNLNHDAMYWYRQDPGQGLRLIYYSQIVNDFQKGDIAEGYSVSREKKESFPLTVTSAQKNPTAFYLCASSIPRTVHYTFGSGTRLTVV.

The rearrangement links TRBV14 to TRBJ2-7; D not certain. The CDR3 contains 15 residues. Trimming pared 3 bases from V and 0 bases from J, leaving 12 bases between. Germline assignment: CDR1 SGHDN and CDR2 FVKESK. The CDR3 protein is CASSHFSTRSYEQYF. CDR3 in DNA: TGTGCCAGCAGCCATTTTTCGACTCGCTCCTACGAGCAGTACTTC.

The chain employs TRBV30 and TRBJ1-4; 11 bases are shared with TRBD1. The V and J ends lost 0 bases and 7 bases, in that order; junction bases with no gene match: 4. CDR3 length equals 15 residues. Germline loops: CDR1 GTSNPN, CDR2 SVGIG (reference sequence). This CDR3 is CAWSVRDRGAEKLFF. CDR3 nucleotides: TGTGCCTGGAGTGTACGGGACAGGGGGGCTGAAAAACTGTTTTTT.

This chain uses TRBV6-2 or TRBV6-3 with TRBJ2-1, with D perhaps matching TRBD2 (5 bases). V was clipped by 6 bases and J by 10 bases, with 19 bases between them. The CDR3 is made up of 14 amino acids. In germline, CDR1 is MNHEY, CDR2 SVGEGT. This CDR3 is CASSSLRGTLEQFF. For the CDR3, the DNA is TGTGCCAGCAGCTCTCTTCGGGGTACCCTGGAGCAGTTCTTC.

The rearrangement links TRBV6-5 to TRBJ1-5, with a weak D call TRBD1 (5 bases). V was clipped by 10 bases and J by 2 bases, with 12 bases between them. CDR1 and CDR2 from the germline V gene are MNHEY and SVGAGI. This CDR3 region has 13 residues. CDR3 loop: CATTWGRNQPQHF. Here the CDR3 DNA reads TGTGCCACCACGTGGGGCCGCAATCAGCCCCAGCATTTT.

The chain links TRBV11-2 to TRBJ2-7, with D perhaps matching TRBD2 (6 bases). The length of the CDR3 is 16 residues. V was clipped by 8 bases and J by 1 base, with 21 bases between them. Germline V lookup: CDR1 SGHAT, CDR2 FQNNGV. For the CDR3, the DNA is TGTGCCAGCGGGCCACCGGGACTCAGCCTATCCTACGAGCAGTACTTC. The encoded protein is CASGPPGLSLSYEQYF.

The chain recombines TRBV7-9 with TRBJ2-2; a possible D gene is TRBD1 (6 bases). Germline CDR1 reads SEHNR; CDR2 reads FQNEAQ (reference sequence). The V and J ends lost 4 bases and 5 bases respectively, with 17 bases between them. The CDR3 is made up of 16 amino acids. This CDR3 is CASSSSGVLKTGELFF. CDR3 sequence (DNA): TGTGCCAGCAGCTCCTCAGGGGTTTTGAAGACCGGGGAGCTGTTTTTT.

In its sample, this clone was seen a few times. The V call is TRBV18, the J call TRBJ2-7; 8 nucleotides line up with TRBD1. Trimming at V came to 5 bases and at J to 0 bases, leaving 6 bases not matched to a gene. The CDR3 has 15 amino acids. The germline gives CDR1 KGHSH, CDR2 LQKENI. The CDR3 nucleotides are TGTGCCAGCTCAGCCGGGACAGGCCTCTCCTACGAGCAGTACTTC. It encodes CASSAGTGLSYEQYF. Combining the CDR3 with reference TRBV18 and TRBJ2-7 gives the whole variable domain NAGVMQNPRHLVRRRGQEARLRCSPMKGHSHVYWYRQLPEEGLKFMVYLQKENIIDESGMPKERFSAEFPKEGPSILRIQQVVRGDSAAYFCASSAGTGLSYEQYFGPGTRLTVT.

V gene TRBV6-2 or TRBV6-3 combines with J gene TRBJ2-4; weak D call: TRBD1 (6 bases). V lost 6 bases and J lost 3, with 21 bases in between. CDR1 MNHEY and CDR2 SVGEGT come from the germline V gene. CDR3 length: 17 residues. CDR3: CASSDPGQGFGKNIQYF. The CDR3 DNA reads as TGTGCCAGCAGCGACCCCGGGCAGGGGTTCGGCAAAAACATTCAGTACTTC.

This clone appeared a single time. The rearrangement links TRBV9 to TRBJ2-7; possibly TRBD1 for D (6 bases). The V end lost 4 bases, the J end lost 3 bases, and 17 bases lay between the germline ends. Germline CDR1 reads SGDLS; CDR2 reads YYNGEE. The CDR3 is made up of 15 amino acids. The CDR3 sequence is CASSPRTDTLYEQYF. The CDR3 coding sequence is TGTGCCAGCAGCCCCCGGACAGACACTCTCTACGAGCAGTACTTC.

The chain joins TRBV10-1 to TRBJ2-7; 8 nucleotides align to TRBD1. The trim removed 3 bases at V and 0 bases at J, leaving 4 bases unmatched. The CDR3 is made up of 15 amino acids. Germline values: CDR1 WNHNN, CDR2 SYGVQD (reference sequence). DNA for the CDR3: TGCGCCAGCAGTGACCTTGGGACAGGCTCCTACGAGCAGTACTTC. Residues: CASSDLGTGSYEQYF.

This chain links TRBV6-1 with TRBJ1-1, with no clear D. V gave up 5 bases and J gave up 4 bases, with 8 bases separating them. The length of the CDR3 is 12 residues. CDR1 is MNHNS and CDR2 is SASEGT in the germline V gene. The CDR3: CASSYSPTEAFF. DNA for the CDR3: TGTGCCAGCAGTTATAGCCCCACTGAAGCTTTCTTT.